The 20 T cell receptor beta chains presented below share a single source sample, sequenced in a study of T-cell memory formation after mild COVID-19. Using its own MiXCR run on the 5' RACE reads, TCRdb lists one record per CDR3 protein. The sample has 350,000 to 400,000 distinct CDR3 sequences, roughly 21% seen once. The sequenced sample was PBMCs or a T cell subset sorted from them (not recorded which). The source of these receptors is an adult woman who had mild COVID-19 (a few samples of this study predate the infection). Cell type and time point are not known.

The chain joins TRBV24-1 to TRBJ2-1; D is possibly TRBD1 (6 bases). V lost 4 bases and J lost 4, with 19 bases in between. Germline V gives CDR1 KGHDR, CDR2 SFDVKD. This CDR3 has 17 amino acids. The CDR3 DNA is TGTGCCACCAGTGACTCATTCTCCGGGACAAAATACAATGAGCAGTTCTTC. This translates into CATSDSFSGTKYNEQFF.

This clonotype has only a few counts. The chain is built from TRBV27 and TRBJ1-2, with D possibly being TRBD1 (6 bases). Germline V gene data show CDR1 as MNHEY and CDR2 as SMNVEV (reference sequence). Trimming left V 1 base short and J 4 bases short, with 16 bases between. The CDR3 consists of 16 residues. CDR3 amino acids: CASSLLTGGGLYGYTF. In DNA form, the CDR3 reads TGTGCCAGCAGTTTATTGACAGGCGGGGGCCTCTATGGCTACACCTTC.

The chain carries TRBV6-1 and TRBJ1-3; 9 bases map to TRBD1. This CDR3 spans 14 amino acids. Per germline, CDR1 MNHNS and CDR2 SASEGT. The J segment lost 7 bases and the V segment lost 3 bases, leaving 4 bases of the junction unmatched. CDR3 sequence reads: CASSDGTGSNTIYF. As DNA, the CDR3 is TGTGCCAGCAGTGACGGGACAGGGTCGAACACCATATATTTT.

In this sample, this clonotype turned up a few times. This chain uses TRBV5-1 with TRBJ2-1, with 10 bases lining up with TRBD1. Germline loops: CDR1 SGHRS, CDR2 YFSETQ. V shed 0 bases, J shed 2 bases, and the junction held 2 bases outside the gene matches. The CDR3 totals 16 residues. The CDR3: CASSLEGTGAYNEQFF. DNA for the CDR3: TGCGCCAGCAGCTTGGAGGGGACAGGGGCCTACAATGAGCAGTTCTTC.

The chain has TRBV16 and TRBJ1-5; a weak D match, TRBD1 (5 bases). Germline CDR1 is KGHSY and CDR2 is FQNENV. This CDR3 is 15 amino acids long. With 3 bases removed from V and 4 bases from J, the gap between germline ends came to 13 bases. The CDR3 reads CASSQGGVRNQPQHF. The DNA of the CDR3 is TGTGCCAGCAGCCAGGGAGGGGTACGGAATCAGCCCCAGCATTTT.

The CDR3 reads CASSLQGQEQFF. For the CDR3, the DNA is TGCGCCAGCAGCTTACAGGGACAGGAGCAGTTCTTC. The genes are TRBV5-1 and TRBJ2-1; 7 bases are shared with TRBD1. Germline CDR1 reads SGHRS; CDR2 reads YFSETQ. The V gene end was trimmed by 2 bases and the J gene end by 10 bases; junction bases not matched to a gene: 3. This CDR3 comprises 12 residues.

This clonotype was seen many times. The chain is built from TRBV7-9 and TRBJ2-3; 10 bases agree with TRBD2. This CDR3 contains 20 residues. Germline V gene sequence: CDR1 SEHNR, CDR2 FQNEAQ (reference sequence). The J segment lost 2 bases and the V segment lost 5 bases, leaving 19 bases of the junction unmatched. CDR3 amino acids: CASSKNNWGGLAALTDTQYF. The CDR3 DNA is TGTGCCAGCAGCAAAAATAACTGGGGAGGACTAGCGGCACTCACAGATACGCAGTATTTT.

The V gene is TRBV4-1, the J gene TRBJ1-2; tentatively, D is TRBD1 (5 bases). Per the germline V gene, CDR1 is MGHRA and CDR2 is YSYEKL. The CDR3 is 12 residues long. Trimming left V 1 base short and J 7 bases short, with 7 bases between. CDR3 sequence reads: CASSQGGGGYTF. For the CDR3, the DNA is TGCGCCAGCAGCCAAGGTGGGGGTGGCTACACCTTC.

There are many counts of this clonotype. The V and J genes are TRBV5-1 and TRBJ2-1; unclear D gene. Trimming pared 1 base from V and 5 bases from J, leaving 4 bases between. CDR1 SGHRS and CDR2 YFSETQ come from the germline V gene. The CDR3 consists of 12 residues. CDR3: CASSLNNNEQFF. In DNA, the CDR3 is TGCGCCAGCAGCTTGAACAACAATGAGCAGTTCTTC.

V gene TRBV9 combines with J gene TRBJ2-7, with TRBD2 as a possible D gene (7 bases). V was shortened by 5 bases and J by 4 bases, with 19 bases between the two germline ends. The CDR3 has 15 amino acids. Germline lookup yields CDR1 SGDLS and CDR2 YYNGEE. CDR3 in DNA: TGTGCCAGCAGTGCCCAAGGGGGGGCGGGATACGAGCAGTACTTC. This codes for CASSAQGGAGYEQYF.

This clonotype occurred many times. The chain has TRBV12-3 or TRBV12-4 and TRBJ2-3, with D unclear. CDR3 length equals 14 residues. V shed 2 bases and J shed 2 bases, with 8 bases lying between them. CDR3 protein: CASSLSQYTDTQYF. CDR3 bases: TGTGCCAGCAGTTTAAGCCAGTACACAGATACGCAGTATTTT.

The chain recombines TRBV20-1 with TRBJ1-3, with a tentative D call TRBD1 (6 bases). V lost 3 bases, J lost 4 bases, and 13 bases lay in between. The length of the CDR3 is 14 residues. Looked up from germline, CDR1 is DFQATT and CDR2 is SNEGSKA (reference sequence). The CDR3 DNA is TGCAGTGCTAGTAGGGGGACGGAGGGAAACACCATATATTTT. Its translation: CSASRGTEGNTIYF.

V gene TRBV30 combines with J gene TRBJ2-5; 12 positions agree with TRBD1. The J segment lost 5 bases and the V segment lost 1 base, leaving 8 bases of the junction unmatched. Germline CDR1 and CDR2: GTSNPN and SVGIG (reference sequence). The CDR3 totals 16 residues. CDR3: CAWSAGTGGATETQYF. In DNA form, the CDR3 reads TGTGCCTGGAGTGCCGGGACAGGGGGCGCAACGGAGACCCAGTACTTC.

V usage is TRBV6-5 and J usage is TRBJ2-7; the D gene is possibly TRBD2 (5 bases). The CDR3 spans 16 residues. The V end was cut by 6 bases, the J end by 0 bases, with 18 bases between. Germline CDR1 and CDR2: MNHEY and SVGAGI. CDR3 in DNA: TGTGCCAGCAGATCACCGGGAAGCGGAGCCTCCTACGAGCAGTACTTC. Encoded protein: CASRSPGSGASYEQYF.

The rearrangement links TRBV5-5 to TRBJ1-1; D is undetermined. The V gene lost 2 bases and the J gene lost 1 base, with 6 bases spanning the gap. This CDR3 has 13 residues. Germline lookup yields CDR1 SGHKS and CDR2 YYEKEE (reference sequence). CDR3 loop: CASSFETNTEAFF. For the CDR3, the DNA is TGTGCCAGCAGCTTTGAGACGAACACTGAAGCTTTCTTT.

CDR3 bases: TGCGCCAGCAGCTTGGCCCCGAGGGGGACCCACGAGCAGTACTTC. It yields the protein CASSLAPRGTHEQYF. The chain couples TRBV5-1 to TRBJ2-7, with D possibly being TRBD1 (6 bases). Germline CDR1 and CDR2: SGHRS and YFSETQ. With 0 bases removed from V and 5 bases from J, the gap between germline ends came to 15 bases. The CDR3 is 15 residues long.

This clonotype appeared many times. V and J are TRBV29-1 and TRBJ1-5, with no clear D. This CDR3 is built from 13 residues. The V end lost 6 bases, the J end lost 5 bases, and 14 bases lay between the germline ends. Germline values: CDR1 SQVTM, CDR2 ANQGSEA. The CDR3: CSVKRAFDQPQHF. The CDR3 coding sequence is TGCAGCGTCAAAAGGGCATTTGATCAGCCCCAGCATTTT.

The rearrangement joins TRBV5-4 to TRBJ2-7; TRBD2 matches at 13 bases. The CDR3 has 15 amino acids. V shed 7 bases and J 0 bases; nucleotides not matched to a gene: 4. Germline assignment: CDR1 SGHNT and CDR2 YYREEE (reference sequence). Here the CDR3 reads CASGLAGEGSYEQYF. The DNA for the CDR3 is TGTGCCAGCGGACTAGCGGGGGAGGGCTCCTACGAGCAGTACTTC.

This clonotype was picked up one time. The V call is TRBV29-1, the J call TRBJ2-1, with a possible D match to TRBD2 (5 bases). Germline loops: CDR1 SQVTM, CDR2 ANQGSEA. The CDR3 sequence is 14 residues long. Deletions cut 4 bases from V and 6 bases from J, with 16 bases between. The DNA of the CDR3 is TGCAGCGTTGTAGCGAGCTCAATCTCCAATGAGCAGTTCTTC. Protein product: CSVVASSISNEQFF.

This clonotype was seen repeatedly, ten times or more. Here the CDR3 DNA reads TGTGCCAGCTCACCAGACAGACGAGAGAATCAGCCCCAGCATTTT. As protein: CASSPDRRENQPQHF. The gene calls are TRBV18 and TRBJ1-5; D perhaps matches TRBD1 (5 bases). The CDR3 runs 15 residues. V shed 2 bases and J shed 4 bases, with 12 bases lying between them. Per the germline V gene, CDR1 is KGHSH and CDR2 is LQKENI.